These T cell receptor beta chains were read from a single sample in a study of blood T cell repertoires in COVID-19. Clones were read by immunoSEQ multiplex PCR, and TCRdb kept only the in-frame ones, dropping some. Among 150,000 to 200,000 clones listed, roughly 90% were seen once. The sample comprised peripheral blood. The receptors come from a man younger than 35 with COVID-19, enrolled during active disease. The CDR3 runs from the conserved cysteine through the conserved F or W. Each record gives: J gene, D gene, clone size, V gene, CDR3 protein, CDR3 DNA. D genes are given only for firm matches. Where a row states a size, it is once, few, many or the class of an expanded clone; other rows omit it.

j_gene: TRBJ2-3; d_gene: -; abundance: once; v_gene: TRBV19; CDR3aa: CASSVTSTDTQYF; CDR3nt: TGTGCCAGTAGTGTGACTAGCACAGATACGCAGTATTTT
j_gene: TRBJ2-7; d_gene: -; abundance: -; v_gene: TRBV7-2; CDR3aa: CASSLPSTRAPSYEQYF; CDR3nt: TGTGCCAGCAGCTTACCCTCTACCAGGGCCCCCTCCTACGAGCAGTACTTC
j_gene: TRBJ2-1; d_gene: TRBD2; abundance: -; v_gene: TRBV4-1; CDR3aa: CASSQEGGYEQFF; CDR3nt: TGCGCCAGCAGCCAAGAGGGAGGGTATGAGCAGTTCTTC
j_gene: TRBJ2-3; d_gene: -; abundance: once; v_gene: TRBV11-3; CDR3aa: CASSLGRGRTDTQYF; CDR3nt: TGTGCCAGCAGCTTAGGCAGGGGACGGACAGATACGCAGTATTTT
j_gene: TRBJ1-2; d_gene: TRBD1; abundance: -; v_gene: TRBV4-2; CDR3aa: CASSPPDRDNYGYTF; CDR3nt: TGTGCCAGCAGCCCTCCGGACAGGGATAACTATGGCTACACCTTC
j_gene: TRBJ2-6; d_gene: TRBD1; abundance: -; v_gene: TRBV5-6; CDR3aa: CASSMTDRNSGANVLTF; CDR3nt: TGTGCCAGCAGCATGACGGACAGGAACTCTGGGGCCAACGTCCTGACTTTC
j_gene: TRBJ1-5; d_gene: -; abundance: -; v_gene: TRBV10-2; CDR3aa: CASSRGFSGQPQHF; CDR3nt: TGCGCCAGCAGTAGAGGTTTCTCGGGGCAGCCCCAGCATTTT
j_gene: TRBJ1-6; d_gene: -; abundance: -; v_gene: TRBV7-8; CDR3aa: CASSSGAGINSPLHF; CDR3nt: TGTGCCAGCAGCTCTGGGGCAGGGATCAATTCACCCCTCCACTTT
j_gene: TRBJ2-1; d_gene: TRBD2; abundance: -; v_gene: TRBV28; CDR3aa: CASSLFGTSGYNEQFF; CDR3nt: TGTGCCAGCAGCCTTTTCGGGACTAGCGGCTACAATGAGCAGTTCTTC
j_gene: TRBJ1-6; d_gene: -; abundance: once; v_gene: TRBV14; CDR3aa: CASSQVLNSPLHF; CDR3nt: TGTGCCAGCAGCCAAGTTCTCAATTCACCCCTCCACTTT
j_gene: TRBJ1-1; d_gene: -; abundance: -; v_gene: TRBV6-5; CDR3aa: CASTRDLGYTEAFF; CDR3nt: TGTGCCAGCACCCGGGACTTGGGTTACACTGAAGCTTTCTTT
j_gene: TRBJ1-1; d_gene: -; abundance: -; v_gene: TRBV7-2; CDR3aa: CASSYSLNTEAFF; CDR3nt: TGTGCCAGCAGCTACAGTTTGAACACTGAAGCTTTCTTT
j_gene: TRBJ2-1; d_gene: TRBD2; abundance: -; v_gene: TRBV10-1; CDR3aa: CASSDPGLAGSEQFF; CDR3nt: TGCGCCAGCAGTGACCCGGGACTAGCGGGTTCCGAGCAGTTCTTC
j_gene: TRBJ2-3; d_gene: TRBD2; abundance: -; v_gene: TRBV5-1; CDR3aa: CASSFRLAGSTDTQYF; CDR3nt: TGCGCCAGCAGCTTCCGTCTAGCGGGCAGCACAGATACGCAGTATTTT
j_gene: TRBJ2-1; d_gene: TRBD2; abundance: -; v_gene: TRBV19; CDR3aa: CASSIVGLAAYNEQFF; CDR3nt: TGTGCCAGTAGTATCGTGGGACTAGCGGCATACAATGAGCAGTTCTTC
j_gene: TRBJ1-2; d_gene: -; abundance: -; v_gene: TRBV5-1; CDR3aa: CASSLGRAEPYTF; CDR3nt: TGCGCCAGCAGCTTGGGGAGGGCGGAACCCTACACCTTC
j_gene: TRBJ1-2; d_gene: -; abundance: -; v_gene: TRBV21-1; CDR3aa: CASSKPPYCYGYTF; CDR3nt: TGTGCCAGCAGCAAACCCCCGTATTGCTATGGCTACACCTTC